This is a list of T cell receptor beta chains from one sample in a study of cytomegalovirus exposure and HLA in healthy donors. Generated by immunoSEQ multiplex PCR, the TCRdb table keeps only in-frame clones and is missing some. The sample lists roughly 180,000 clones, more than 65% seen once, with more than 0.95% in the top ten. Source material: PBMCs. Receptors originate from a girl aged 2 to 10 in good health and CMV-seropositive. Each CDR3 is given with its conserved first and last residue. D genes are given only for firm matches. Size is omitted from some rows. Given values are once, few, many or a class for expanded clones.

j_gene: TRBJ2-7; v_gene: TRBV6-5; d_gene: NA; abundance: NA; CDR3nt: TGTGCCAGCAGTTACTCGATGCTGGGCAACTACGAGCAGTACTTC; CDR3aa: CASSYSMLGNYEQYF
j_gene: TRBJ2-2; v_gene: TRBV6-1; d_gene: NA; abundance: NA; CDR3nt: TGTGCCAGCTCCGGACAGAACACCGGGGAGCTGTTTTTT; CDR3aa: CASSGQNTGELFF
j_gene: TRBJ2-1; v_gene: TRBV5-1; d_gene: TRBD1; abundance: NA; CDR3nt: TGCGCCAGCAGCTTGGCCGTGGGACAGGGATCTGAGCAGTTCTTC; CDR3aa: CASSLAVGQGSEQFF
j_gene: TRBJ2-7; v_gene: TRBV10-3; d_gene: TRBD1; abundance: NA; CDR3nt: TGTGCCATCAGTGAGTCGATGCCGGGACAGTTGGGATACGAGCAGTACTTC; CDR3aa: CAISESMPGQLGYEQYF
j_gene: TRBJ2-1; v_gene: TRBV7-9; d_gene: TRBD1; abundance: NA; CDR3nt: TGTGCCAGCAGATGGAAGGGGGACAGGGGAAATGAGCAGTTCTTC; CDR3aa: CASRWKGDRGNEQFF
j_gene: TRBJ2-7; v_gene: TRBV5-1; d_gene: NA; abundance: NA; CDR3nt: TGCGCCAGCAGCTTCCGCGGAGGGGCCTACGAGCAGTACTTC; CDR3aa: CASSFRGGAYEQYF
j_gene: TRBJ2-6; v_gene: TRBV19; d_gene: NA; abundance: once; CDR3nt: TGTGCCAGTAGTATTCGCTATCAATCTGGGGCCAACGTCCTGACTTTC; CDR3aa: CASSIRYQSGANVLTF
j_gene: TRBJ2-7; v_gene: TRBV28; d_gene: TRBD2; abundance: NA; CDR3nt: TGTGCCAGCAGAGAGACTAGCACCTTATCCTACGAGCAGTACTTC; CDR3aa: CASRETSTLSYEQYF
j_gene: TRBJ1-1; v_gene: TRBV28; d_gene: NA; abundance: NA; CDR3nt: TGTGCCAGCAGGAGGGGGGGGACTGAAACTGAAGCTTTCTTT; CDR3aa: CASRRGGTETEAFF
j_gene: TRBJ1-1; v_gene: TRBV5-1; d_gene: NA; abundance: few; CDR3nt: TGCGCCAGCAGCCCCCGCAGGCCTGAGACTGAAGCTTTCTTT; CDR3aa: CASSPRRPETEAFF
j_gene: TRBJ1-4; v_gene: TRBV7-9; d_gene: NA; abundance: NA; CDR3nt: TGTGCCAGCAGCTTAGCCCGGCAGGGGCCGGGTGAAAAACTGTTTTTT; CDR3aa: CASSLARQGPGEKLFF
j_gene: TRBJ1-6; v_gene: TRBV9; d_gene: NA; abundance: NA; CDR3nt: TGTGCCAGTAGCGGGCAGAATTCACCCCTCCACTTT; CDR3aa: CASSGQNSPLHF
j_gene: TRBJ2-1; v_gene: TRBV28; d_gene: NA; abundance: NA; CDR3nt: TGTGCCAGCAGTTGGCCGTCGGGGGAGCAGTTCTTC; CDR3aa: CASSWPSGEQFF
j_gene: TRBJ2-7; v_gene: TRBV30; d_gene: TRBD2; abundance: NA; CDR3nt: TGTGCCTGGAGTGTACAATTTTTACGGACTAGCGGGGGCCGGGAGCAGTACTTC; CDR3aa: CAWSVQFLRTSGGREQYF
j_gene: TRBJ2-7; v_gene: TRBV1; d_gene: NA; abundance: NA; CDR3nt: TGCACCAGCAGCTTCTATAGCGGGCCCTACGAGCAGTACTTC; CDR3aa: CTSSFYSGPYEQYF
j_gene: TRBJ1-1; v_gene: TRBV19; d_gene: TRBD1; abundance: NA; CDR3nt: TGTGCCAGTAGCCCGACAGGGATGGAGAGAGCTTTCTTT; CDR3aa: CASSPTGMERAFF
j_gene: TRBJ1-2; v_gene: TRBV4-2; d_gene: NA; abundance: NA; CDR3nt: TGTGCCAGCAGCCAAGAAATTTGGGCGAGGGGGAATGGCTACACCTTC; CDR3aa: CASSQEIWARGNGYTF